This paragraph reports one T cell receptor beta chain. Its antigen is not identified. This sample stems from a study of shared clonotypes between healthy human individuals. General study results and limits: Clonotypes which were not shared had lower generation probabilities than clonotypes that all four donors shared. Naive CD4 clonotypes were shared across a few donors at 4% to 5%.

Several immunoSEQ 96-well plates shared each subset's DNA, each plate a replicate. Data came from immunoSEQ multiplex PCR; TCRdb stores just in-frame clones and leaves some out. This table has approximately 2,000,000 clones, around 93% appearing once. CDR1 and CDR2 from the germline V gene are MDHEN and SYDVKM. This CDR3 is built from 14 residues. V lost 3 bases and J 2 bases, leaving 11 bases between the germline ends. Subsets obtained from CD4+ cells comprised CD45RA+ naive and CD45RA-negative memory cells. This chain uses TRBV28 with TRBJ2-7, with D possibly matching TRBD1 (6 bases). The source is a man aged 18 to 30 in good health. Some clones in this sample may be carry-over from other donors' samples. Sequencing was done on a sample of naive CD4+ T cells from PBMCs. This sample's subset: CD45RA+ positively selected. This CDR3 reads CASSLTGRTYEQYF. The CDR3 DNA follows: TGTGCCAGCAGTTTGACAGGCAGAACCTACGAGCAGTACTTC. Full variable domain (outside the CDR3, taken from reference TRBV28 and TRBJ2-7): DVKVTQSSRYLVKRTGEKVFLECVQDMDHENMFWYRQDPGLGLRLIYFSYDVKMKEKGDIPEGYSVSREKKERFSLILESASTNQTSMYLCASSLTGRTYEQYFGPGTRLTVT.